This is a list of T cell receptor beta chains from one sample in a study of T cell responses to AZD1222 COVID-19 vaccine. Clones were sequenced by immunoSEQ multiplex PCR, and TCRdb holds only the in-frame ones, with some missing. The sample yields approximately 150,000 clones, about nine tenths seen once. Sequencing used peripheral blood, obtained on day 0 of AZD1222 vaccination. These receptor sequences come from an adult in good health. Both conserved end residues are part of each CDR3. A D gene is named only where the DNA matches it firmly. The size of a clone is reported for some rows only, either as once, few or many, or as a class for expanded clones.

J gene | clone size | D gene | V gene | CDR3 protein | CDR3 DNA
TRBJ2-7 | . | . | TRBV27 | CASMVPGRGPYEQYF | TGTGCCAGCATGGTCCCGGGCAGGGGCCCCTACGAGCAGTACTTC
TRBJ2-3 | . | . | TRBV7-9 | CASTAPGRDTQYF | TGTGCCAGCACCGCCCCGGGGAGAGATACGCAGTATTTT
TRBJ1-2 | few | TRBD1 | TRBV19 | CASSSGTGVDYGYTF | TGTGCCAGTAGTTCCGGGACAGGCGTGGACTATGGCTACACCTTC
TRBJ1-1 | . | . | TRBV15 | CATSRQRNTEAFF | TGTGCCACTAGCAGACAGAGGAACACTGAAGCTTTCTTT
TRBJ1-5 | . | TRBD1 | TRBV19 | CASSIDQAGGQPQHF | TGTGCCAGTAGTATAGATCAGGCAGGGGGTCAGCCCCAGCATTTT
TRBJ2-7 | . | TRBD1 | TRBV12-3/TRBV12-4 | CASSLWTGTTLHF | TGTGCCAGCAGTCTCTGGACAGGGACAACGCTACACTTC
TRBJ1-2 | . | . | TRBV15 | CATSRGLGGKDYGYTF | TGTGCCACCAGCAGAGGGCTCGGGGGGAAGGACTATGGCTACACCTTC
TRBJ1-5 | . | . | TRBV28 | CASSLRGDQPQHF | TGTGCCAGCAGTTTACGTGGGGACCAGCCCCAGCATTTT
TRBJ1-1 | . | . | TRBV30 | CAWSVKRTAEAFF | TGTGCCTGGAGTGTAAAAAGGACAGCTGAAGCTTTCTTT
TRBJ1-2 | . | TRBD1 | TRBV9 | CASSPGQGPNYGYTF | TGTGCCAGCAGCCCCGGACAGGGCCCTAACTATGGCTACACCTTC
TRBJ2-1 | once | . | TRBV3-1/TRBV3-2 | CASSQVEVKMGTGRHPYFYNEQFF | TGTGCCAGCAGCCAAGTAGAAGTCAAAATGGGTACGGGCCGGCATCCTTACTTCTACAATGAGCAGTTCTTC
TRBJ1-2 | . | . | TRBV10-2 | CASSEGEWNGYTF | TGCGCCAGCAGTGAGGGGGAATGGAATGGCTACACCTTC
TRBJ2-3 | . | . | TRBV6-5 | CASSYSGGDTQYF | TGTGCCAGCAGTTACTCAGGTGGAGATACGCAGTATTTT
TRBJ1-2 | . | TRBD1 | TRBV15 | CATSGGGQINYGYTF | TGTGCCACCAGCGGGGGGGGACAGATTAACTATGGCTACACCTTC
TRBJ2-1 | once | . | TRBV4-2 | CASSQVAGFSYNEQFF | TGTGCCAGCAGCCAAGTGGCGGGTTTCTCCTACAATGAGCAGTTCTTC
TRBJ1-4 | . | TRBD1 | TRBV19 | CASSATGGLGEKLFF | TGTGCCAGTAGTGCGACAGGGGGCCTAGGAGAAAAACTGTTTTTT
TRBJ2-3 | . | . | TRBV10-3 | CAISGGGRTDTQYF | TGTGCCATCAGTGGTGGGGGACGCACAGATACGCAGTATTTT
TRBJ1-4 | . | . | TRBV5-1 | CASSLASGHTNEKLFF | TGCGCCAGCAGCTTGGCCTCGGGGCATACTAATGAAAAACTGTTTTTT
TRBJ1-1 | once | . | TRBV5-5 | CASSTQANTEAFF | TGTGCCAGCAGCACGCAGGCGAACACTGAAGCTTTCTTT
TRBJ2-3 | . | . | TRBV3-1/TRBV3-2 | CASSQRLDGGTDTQYF | TGTGCCAGCAGCCAAAGACTCGACGGGGGCACAGATACGCAGTATTTT
TRBJ1-2 | few | TRBD1 | TRBV19 | CASRLGQGGGYTF | TGTGCCAGTAGACTGGGACAGGGGGGTGGCTACACCTTC
TRBJ1-1 | . | . | TRBV23-1 | CASSLPSGAFF | TGCGCCAGCAGTCTACCCTCCGGGGCTTTCTTT
TRBJ1-2 | . | TRBD1 | TRBV9 | CASSALLRGQTVGYTF | TGTGCCAGCAGCGCGCTTTTGAGGGGGCAAACGGTAGGCTACACCTTC
TRBJ1-1 | . | . | TRBV30 | CAWNTRQGTEAFF | TGTGCCTGGAACACCCGACAAGGTACTGAAGCTTTCTTT
TRBJ1-2 | . | TRBD1 | TRBV28 | CASSLGQGTLSGYTF | TGTGCCAGCAGTTTGGGACAGGGGACCTTAAGTGGCTACACCTTC
TRBJ1-2 | once | . | TRBV30 | CAWGLSRGLVGYTF | TGTGCCTGGGGTCTTTCGCGGGGGCTTGTTGGCTACACCTTC
TRBJ1-6 | . | . | TRBV5-6 | CASSSAGSSYNSPLHF | TGTGCCAGCAGCTCGGCGGGGAGCTCCTATAATTCACCCCTCCACTTT
TRBJ1-2 | . | . | TRBV9 | CASSAAPFSYGYTF | TGTGCCAGCAGCGCCGCCCCTTTTAGCTATGGCTACACCTTC
TRBJ2-1 | . | . | TRBV6-1 | CASGVIIYNEQFF | TGTGCCAGCGGTGTGATCATTTACAATGAGCAGTTCTTC
TRBJ1-6 | . | . | TRBV30 | CAWNQGLNSPLHF | TGTGCCTGGAATCAGGGGTTAAATTCACCCCTCCACTTT
TRBJ2-1 | . | TRBD2 | TRBV10-3 | CAISAGGSYNEQFF | TGTGCCATCTCAGCGGGGGGCTCCTACAATGAGCAGTTCTTC
TRBJ1-5 | . | . | TRBV12-3/TRBV12-4 | CAISLSLNQPQHF | TGTGCCATCAGCCTCAGTCTCAATCAGCCCCAGCATTTT
TRBJ1-1 | . | . | TRBV11-2 | CASSSMGGVGTEAFF | TGTGCCAGCAGCTCAATGGGCGGGGTCGGCACTGAAGCTTTCTTT
TRBJ2-7 | . | TRBD2 | TRBV5-8 | CASSHSAGGSYEQYF | TGTGCCAGCAGTCACTCAGCGGGAGGATCCTACGAGCAGTACTTC
TRBJ2-3 | . | . | TRBV5-1 | CASSRTGGVTDTQYF | TGCGCCAGCAGCCGGACAGGAGGGGTCACAGATACGCAGTATTTT
TRBJ2-3 | . | . | TRBV15 | CATSRETLDTQYF | TGTGCCACCAGCAGAGAAACATTGGATACGCAGTATTTT
TRBJ1-6 | . | . | TRBV6-5 | CASSRGVNSPLHF | TGTGCCAGCAGCCGCGGGGTAAATTCACCCCTCCACTTT
TRBJ1-2 | . | . | TRBV18 | CASSPPSRANYGYTF | TGTGCCAGCTCACCACCATCCAGGGCTAACTATGGCTACACCTTC
TRBJ2-7 | . | . | TRBV6-2/TRBV6-3 | CASSYSVRGYHEQYF | TGTGCCAGCAGTTACTCTGTAAGGGGTTACCACGAGCAGTACTTC
TRBJ2-3 | . | . | TRBV7-2 | CASRSSPLGSDTQYF | TGTGCCAGCAGGTCATCCCCCCTAGGTTCAGATACGCAGTATTTT
TRBJ2-1 | . | TRBD1 | TRBV10-3 | CATYRDRANNEQFF | TGTGCCACCTACCGGGACAGGGCGAACAATGAGCAGTTCTTC
TRBJ1-1 | once | . | TRBV12-3/TRBV12-4 | CASSFLGDTEAFF | TGTGCCAGCAGTTTTTTAGGCGACACTGAAGCTTTCTTT
TRBJ1-4 | once | TRBD1 | TRBV9 | CASSATGPNEKLFF | TGTGCCAGCAGCGCGACAGGGCCCAATGAAAAACTGTTTTTT
TRBJ1-1 | . | . | TRBV25-1 | CASSVSGDLGTEAFF | TGTGCCAGCAGTGTCTCGGGGGATTTGGGCACTGAAGCTTTCTTT
TRBJ2-2 | . | . | TRBV3-1/TRBV3-2 | CASSQTGQKTYTGELFF | TGTGCCAGCAGCCAAACTGGACAGAAAACCTACACCGGGGAGCTGTTTTTT
TRBJ2-7 | . | . | TRBV27 | CASRHSPYEQYF | TGTGCCAGCAGACACAGTCCCTACGAGCAGTACTTC
TRBJ1-1 | . | . | TRBV6-4 | CASSEGAGNTEAFF | TGTGCCAGCAGTGAGGGGGCAGGGAACACTGAAGCTTTCTTT
TRBJ1-1 | . | . | TRBV7-9 | CASSLPLGRSGAFF | TGTGCCAGCAGCTTACCTCTTGGGCGCAGTGGAGCTTTCTTT
TRBJ1-2 | . | TRBD1 | TRBV28 | CASRPGQTWYGYTF | TGTGCCAGCAGGCCGGGACAGACTTGGTATGGCTACACCTTC
TRBJ2-4 | . | . | TRBV10-1 | CASFSLCRDIQYF | TGCGCCAGCTTTTCCCTTTGTCGGGACATTCAGTACTTC
TRBJ2-3 | . | . | TRBV4-1 | CASSQDPASSTDTQYF | TGCGCCAGCAGCCAAGATCCGGCCTCTAGCACAGATACGCAGTATTTT
TRBJ2-1 | . | TRBD1 | TRBV27 | CASSLGQGVYNEQFF | TGTGCCAGCAGTTTAGGACAGGGGGTCTACAATGAGCAGTTCTTC
TRBJ1-2 | . | . | TRBV21-1 | CASSKESRCRGPSYGYTF | TGTGCCAGCAGCAAAGAGAGCAGGTGCAGGGGACCCTCTTATGGCTACACCTTC
TRBJ1-5 | once | . | TRBV5-1 | CASSLEGLYSNQPQHF | TGCGCCAGCAGCTTGGAAGGTCTGTATAGCAATCAGCCCCAGCATTTT
TRBJ2-7 | . | TRBD2 | TRBV19 | CASSTTSGRDHEQYF | TGTGCCAGTAGTACAACTAGCGGGAGGGATCACGAGCAGTACTTC
TRBJ2-1 | . | . | TRBV7-8 | CASSLDGNNEQFF | TGTGCCAGCAGCTTAGATGGTAACAATGAGCAGTTCTTC
TRBJ1-6 | . | TRBD1 | TRBV18 | CASSPQGAESSPLHF | TGTGCCAGCTCACCACAGGGGGCGGAAAGTTCACCCCTCCACTTT
TRBJ1-1 | . | . | TRBV27 | CASSLSKRRNTEAFF | TGTGCCAGCAGTTTATCGAAAAGGAGAAACACTGAAGCTTTCTTT
TRBJ1-1 | . | . | TRBV6-5 | CASTDRMNTEAFF | TGTGCCAGCACCGACAGAATGAACACTGAAGCTTTCTTT